These T cell receptor beta chains were read from a single sample in a study of radiation and T cells in renal cell carcinoma. Produced via immunoSEQ multiplex PCR; TCRdb's table is partial and in-frame only. The table has 150,000 or so clones, approximately 90% seen once. The sample here was blood, taken from a patient whose treatment included radiotherapy and nephrectomy. These TCRs come from a woman aged 45-60 years with renal cell carcinoma. Both conserved end residues are part of each CDR3. D genes are given only for firm matches. Clone size is stated in some rows and not others, as once, few, many or a class when expanded.

j_call	clone_size	d_call	v_call	cdr3_length	cdr3_aa	cdr3_nt
TRBJ2-5	-	-	TRBV7-2	14	CASSSGAWGETQYF	TGTGCCAGCAGCTCAGGGGCCTGGGGAGAGACCCAGTACTTC
TRBJ2-7	-	-	TRBV29-1	11	CSVERGGGQYF	TGCAGCGTTGAAAGGGGTGGTGGGCAGTACTTC
TRBJ2-3	-	TRBD1	TRBV5-1	14	CASSPGQGSNTQYF	TGCGCCAGCAGCCCGGGACAGGGTTCAAATACGCAGTATTTT
TRBJ1-1	-	-	TRBV5-1	15	CASSLSGAGNTEAFF	TGCGCCAGCAGTCTCTCGGGGGCTGGGAACACTGAAGCTTTCTTT
TRBJ1-1	few	TRBD1	TRBV29-1	12	CSAKTGATEAFF	TGCAGCGCCAAGACAGGGGCCACTGAAGCTTTCTTT
TRBJ2-5	-	TRBD2	TRBV6-1	13	CASRGTSQETQYF	TGTGCCAGCAGGGGGACTAGTCAAGAGACCCAGTACTTC
TRBJ2-1	-	-	TRBV6-6	13	CASTAEKGNEQFF	TGTGCCAGCACTGCAGAGAAGGGCAATGAGCAGTTCTTC
TRBJ2-3	-	TRBD2	TRBV5-4	15	CASSLAGTSTDTQYF	TGTGCCAGCAGCTTAGCGGGGACTAGCACAGATACGCAGTATTTT
TRBJ1-1	-	-	TRBV6-5	16	CASSYSRVRMNTEAFF	TGTGCCAGCAGTTACTCGAGGGTCAGAATGAACACTGAAGCTTTCTTT
TRBJ1-2	-	TRBD1	TRBV28	14	CASSQDRGSYGYTF	TGTGCCAGCAGTCAGGACAGGGGAAGTTATGGCTACACCTTC
TRBJ2-5	-	TRBD2	TRBV18	15	CASSGLAGAQETQYF	TGTGCCAGCTCCGGACTAGCGGGGGCGCAAGAGACCCAGTACTTC
TRBJ1-1	-	TRBD1	TRBV5-1	15	CASSLEGGGKGEAFF	TGCGCCAGCAGCTTGGAAGGAGGGGGCAAGGGTGAAGCTTTCTTT
TRBJ1-1	-	-	TRBV7-9	13	CASSYQTNTEAFF	TGTGCCAGCAGTTATCAGACGAACACTGAAGCTTTCTTT
TRBJ1-3	-	-	TRBV10-2	15	CASSEWGTAGNTIYF	TGCGCCAGCAGTGAGTGGGGTACTGCTGGAAACACCATATATTTT
TRBJ2-1	-	TRBD2	TRBV10-1	14	CASSPSGGYNEQFF	TGCGCCAGCAGTCCCAGCGGGGGGTATAATGAGCAGTTCTTC
TRBJ2-1	-	-	TRBV4-2	15	CASSQMRGSYNEQFF	TGTGCCAGCAGCCAAATGAGGGGGTCTTACAATGAGCAGTTCTTC
TRBJ2-3	once	-	TRBV7-3	11	CASSSDDTQYF	TGTGCCAGCAGCAGTGATGATACGCAGTATTTT
TRBJ2-5	-	-	TRBV25-1	13	CASTGLFVETQYF	TGTGCCAGCACCGGACTGTTTGTTGAGACCCAGTACTTC
TRBJ2-3	-	-	TRBV4-2	14	CASSQEGFQDTQYF	TGTGCCAGCAGCCAAGAAGGCTTCCAAGATACGCAGTATTTT
TRBJ2-3	-	TRBD1	TRBV19	15	CASSVRDRVTDTQYF	TGTGCCAGTAGTGTCCGGGACAGAGTTACAGATACGCAGTATTTT
TRBJ2-7	-	-	TRBV6-1	15	CASKSHWQAAYEQYF	TGTGCCAGCAAATCCCATTGGCAGGCCGCCTACGAGCAGTACTTC
TRBJ1-2	-	TRBD1	TRBV2	17	CALPYWDRGLGFLGYTF	TGTGCCCTCCCTTACTGGGACAGGGGACTGGGTTTCCTTGGCTACACCTTC
TRBJ2-5	-	-	TRBV9	13	CASSVAGVETQYF	TGTGCCAGCAGCGTAGCAGGGGTTGAGACCCAGTACTTC
TRBJ2-5	few	-	TRBV15	13	CATSRGGEETQYF	TGTGCCACCAGCAGAGGGGGTGAGGAGACCCAGTACTTC